These 2 T cell receptor beta chains originate from one sample sequenced in a study of radiation and T cells in renal cell carcinoma. The time point here: baseline pretreatment blood. As to treatment: 15 Gy SBRT to primary tumor, nephrectomy 4 weeks later. The protocol was immunoSEQ multiplex PCR, while the TCRdb copy is restricted to in-frame clones and leaves out a portion. This table has more than 140,000 clones, around 78% appearing once. Sample: blood, taken from a patient whose treatment included radiotherapy and nephrectomy. These receptors all stem from a woman aged 45-65 years with renal cell carcinoma.

The chain employs TRBV18 and TRBJ1-5; weak D call: TRBD1 (5 bases). V lost 4 bases and J 6 bases, leaving 10 bases between the germline ends. This CDR3 has 13 residues. Germline loops: CDR1 KGHSH, CDR2 LQKENI. The DNA for the CDR3 is TGTGCCAGCTCACTGGGGGGGGGTCAGCCCCAGCATTTT. This encodes CASSLGGGQPQHF.

V usage is TRBV14 and J usage is TRBJ2-5, with 10 bases fitting TRBD2. The V segment lost 4 bases and the J segment 2 bases; nucleotides outside the gene matches: 4. Germline CDR1 SGHDN, CDR2 FVKESK. The CDR3 has 15 amino acids. This chain's CDR3 is CASSRWTSGQETQYF. CDR3 sequence (DNA): TGTGCCAGCAGCCGATGGACTAGCGGACAAGAGACCCAGTACTTC.